This T cell receptor (beta chain) was obtained from a study of control samples from healthy donors and cancer patients. CDR1 LGHNA and CDR2 YNFKEQ come from the germline V gene. CDR3 length: 16 residues. V lost 5 bases to trimming and J lost 0 bases; unmatched junction nucleotides: 6. This table comes from immunoSEQ multiplex PCR, and its TCRdb copy is limited to in-frame clones, with some not included. The table records around 94,000 clones, 90% of them present only once. The sample was blood. The receptor's source is a woman aged 18 to 35 in good health. The rearrangement joins TRBV4-2 to TRBJ2-3, with 9 nucleotides matching TRBD1. Here the CDR3 reads CASSFTGGASTDTQYF. CDR3 nucleotides: TGTGCCAGCAGCTTCACAGGGGGCGCAAGCACAGATACGCAGTATTTT.